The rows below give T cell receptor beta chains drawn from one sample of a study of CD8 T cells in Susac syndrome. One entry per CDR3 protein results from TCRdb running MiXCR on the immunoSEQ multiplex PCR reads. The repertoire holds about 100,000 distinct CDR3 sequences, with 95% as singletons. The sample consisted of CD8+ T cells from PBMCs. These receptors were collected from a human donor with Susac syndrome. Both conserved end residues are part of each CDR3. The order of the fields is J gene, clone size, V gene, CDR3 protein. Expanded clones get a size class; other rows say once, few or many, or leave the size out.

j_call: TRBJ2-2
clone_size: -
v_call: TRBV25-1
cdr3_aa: CASSGPWPGELFF

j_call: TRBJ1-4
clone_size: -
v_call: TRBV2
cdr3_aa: CASRITVGLNSVSAEKLFF

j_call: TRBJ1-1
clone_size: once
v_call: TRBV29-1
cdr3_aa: CSVEEGSGQEAFF

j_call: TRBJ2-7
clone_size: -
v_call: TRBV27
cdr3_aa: CASSLSRGYEQYF

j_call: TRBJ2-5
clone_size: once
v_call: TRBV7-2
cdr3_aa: CASSLGPEQGETQYF

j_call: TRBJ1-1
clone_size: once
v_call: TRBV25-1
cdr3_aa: CASRTGGPTEAFF

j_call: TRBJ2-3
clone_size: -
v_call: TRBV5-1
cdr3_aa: CASSSTVDTQYF

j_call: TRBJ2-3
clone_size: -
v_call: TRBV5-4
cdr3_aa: CASSLAARGSTDTQYF

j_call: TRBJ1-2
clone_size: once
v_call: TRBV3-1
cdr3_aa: CASTANNYGYTF

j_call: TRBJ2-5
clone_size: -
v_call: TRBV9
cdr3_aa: CASSVDPLGGETQYF

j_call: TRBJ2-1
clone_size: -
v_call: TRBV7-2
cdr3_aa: CASSLGHINEQFF

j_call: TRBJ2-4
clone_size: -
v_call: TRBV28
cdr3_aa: CASSKGQGIQYF

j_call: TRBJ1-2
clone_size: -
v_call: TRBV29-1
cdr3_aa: CSVETLLGYTF

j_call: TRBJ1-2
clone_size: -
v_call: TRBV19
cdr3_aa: CASSIQRYGYTF

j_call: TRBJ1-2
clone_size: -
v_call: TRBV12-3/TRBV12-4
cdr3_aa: CASLLGAYGYTF

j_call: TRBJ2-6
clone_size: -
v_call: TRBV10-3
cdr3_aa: CAISGGGLGANVLTF

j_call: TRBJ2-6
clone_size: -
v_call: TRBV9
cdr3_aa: CASSVRRAGANVLTF

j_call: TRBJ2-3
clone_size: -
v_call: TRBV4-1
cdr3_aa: CASSQGPAHSTDTQYF

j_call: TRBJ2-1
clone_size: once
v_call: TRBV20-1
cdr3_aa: CSASRLAEDNNEQFF

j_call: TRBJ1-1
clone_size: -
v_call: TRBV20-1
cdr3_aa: CSATDRGQRTEAFF

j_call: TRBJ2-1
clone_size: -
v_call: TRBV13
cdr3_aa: CASSSTGAGEQFF

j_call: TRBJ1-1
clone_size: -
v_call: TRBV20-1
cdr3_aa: CSARTGRAFF

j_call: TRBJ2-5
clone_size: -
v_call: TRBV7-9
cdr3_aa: CASLGTGEETQYF

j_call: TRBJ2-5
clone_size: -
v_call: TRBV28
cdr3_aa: CASSIYGGTSGSQYF

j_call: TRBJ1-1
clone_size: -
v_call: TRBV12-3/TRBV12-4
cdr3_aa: CASSLGDRGAF

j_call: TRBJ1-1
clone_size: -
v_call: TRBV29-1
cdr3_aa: CSVEEGPEAFF

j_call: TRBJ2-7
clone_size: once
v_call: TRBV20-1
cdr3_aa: CSARDNRAYEQYF

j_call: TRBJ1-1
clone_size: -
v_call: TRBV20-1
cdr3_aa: CSAQPPWGLPEDTEAFF

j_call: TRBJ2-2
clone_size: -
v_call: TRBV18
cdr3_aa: CASSPHGLLNTGELFF

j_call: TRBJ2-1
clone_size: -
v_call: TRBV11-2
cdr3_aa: CASDAAGGKFF